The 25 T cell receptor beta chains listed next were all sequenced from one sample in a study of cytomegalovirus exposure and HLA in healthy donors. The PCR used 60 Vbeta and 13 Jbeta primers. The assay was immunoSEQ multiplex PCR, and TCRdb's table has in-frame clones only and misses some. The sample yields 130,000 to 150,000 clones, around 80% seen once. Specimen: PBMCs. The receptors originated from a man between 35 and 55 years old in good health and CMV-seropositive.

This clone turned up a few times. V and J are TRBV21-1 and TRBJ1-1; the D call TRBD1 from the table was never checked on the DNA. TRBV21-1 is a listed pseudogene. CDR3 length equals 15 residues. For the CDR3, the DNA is TGTGCCAGCAGCACCCAGACAGGGTCGGGCACTGAAGCTTTCTTT. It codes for CASSTQTGSGTEAFF.

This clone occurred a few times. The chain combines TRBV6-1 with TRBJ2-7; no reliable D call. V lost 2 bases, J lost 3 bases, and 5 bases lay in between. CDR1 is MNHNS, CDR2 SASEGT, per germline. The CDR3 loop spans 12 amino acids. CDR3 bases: TGTGCCAGCAGTGAATATAGCTACGAGCAGTACTTC. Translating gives CASSEYSYEQYF.

The CDR3 DNA reads TGTGCCAGCAGTGACTCGTCAACCGGGGAGCTGTTTTTT. It specifies CASSDSSTGELFF. The genes are TRBV6-4 and TRBJ2-2, with D unresolved. The V gene's germline CDR1 is MRHNA and CDR2 SNTAGT. The V end was cut by 0 bases, the J end by 5 bases, with 4 bases between. This CDR3 has 13 residues.

DNA of the CDR3: TGCGCCAGCAGCCGCGTTAATGAGCAGTTCTTC. This gives the protein CASSRVNEQFF. This chain links TRBV5-1 with TRBJ2-1; D call uncertain. The V gene's germline CDR1 is SGHRS and CDR2 YFSETQ. Deletions cut 4 bases from V and 7 bases from J, with 6 bases between. The CDR3 consists of 11 residues.

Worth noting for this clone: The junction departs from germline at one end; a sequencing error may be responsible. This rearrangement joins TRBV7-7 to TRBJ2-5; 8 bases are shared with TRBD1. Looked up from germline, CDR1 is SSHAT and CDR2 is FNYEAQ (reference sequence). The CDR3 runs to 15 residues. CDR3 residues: CASSRGTGGQETQYF. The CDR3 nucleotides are TGTGCTAGCAGCCGTGGGACAGGTGGGCAAGAGACCCAGTACTTC.

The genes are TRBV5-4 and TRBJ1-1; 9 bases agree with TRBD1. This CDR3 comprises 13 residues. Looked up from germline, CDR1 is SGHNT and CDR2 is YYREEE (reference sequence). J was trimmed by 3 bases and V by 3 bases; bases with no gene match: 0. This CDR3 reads CASSWDRDTEAFF. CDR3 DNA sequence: TGTGCCAGCAGCTGGGACAGGGACACTGAAGCTTTCTTT.

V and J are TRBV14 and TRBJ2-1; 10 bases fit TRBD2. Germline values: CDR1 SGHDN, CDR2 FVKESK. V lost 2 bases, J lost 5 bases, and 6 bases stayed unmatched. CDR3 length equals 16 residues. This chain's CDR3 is CASSQLAGGLNNEQFF. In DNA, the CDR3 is TGTGCCAGCAGCCAATTAGCGGGAGGATTGAACAATGAGCAGTTCTTC.

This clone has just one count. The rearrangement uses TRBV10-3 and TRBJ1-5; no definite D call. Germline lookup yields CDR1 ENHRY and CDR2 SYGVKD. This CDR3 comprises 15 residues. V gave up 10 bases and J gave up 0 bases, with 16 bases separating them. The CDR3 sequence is CATGRGPASNQPQHF. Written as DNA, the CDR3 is TGTGCCACTGGACGGGGTCCGGCTAGCAATCAGCCCCAGCATTTT.

DNA of the CDR3: TGTGCCAGCAGGTGGACAGTCTCTGGGGCCAACGTCCTGACTTTC. Its protein product is CASRWTVSGANVLTF. The genes are TRBV5-4 and TRBJ2-6; D perhaps matches TRBD1 (6 bases). This CDR3 spans 15 amino acids. Per the germline V gene, CDR1 is SGHNT and CDR2 is YYREEE (reference sequence). The V end was cut by 5 bases, the J end by 0 bases, with 9 bases between.

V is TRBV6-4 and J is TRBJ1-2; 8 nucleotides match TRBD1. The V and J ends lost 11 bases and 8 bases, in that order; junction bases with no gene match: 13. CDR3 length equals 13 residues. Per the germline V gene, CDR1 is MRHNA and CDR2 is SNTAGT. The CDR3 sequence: CAGEDRGAGGYTF. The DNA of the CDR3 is TGTGCCGGAGAAGACAGGGGCGCAGGGGGCTACACCTTC.

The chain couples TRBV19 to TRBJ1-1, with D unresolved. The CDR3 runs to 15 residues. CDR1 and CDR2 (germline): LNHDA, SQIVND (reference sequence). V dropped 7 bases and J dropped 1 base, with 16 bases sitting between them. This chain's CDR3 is CASTRDITRNTEAFF. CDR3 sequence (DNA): TGTGCCAGTACCCGAGACATTACAAGGAACACTGAAGCTTTCTTT.

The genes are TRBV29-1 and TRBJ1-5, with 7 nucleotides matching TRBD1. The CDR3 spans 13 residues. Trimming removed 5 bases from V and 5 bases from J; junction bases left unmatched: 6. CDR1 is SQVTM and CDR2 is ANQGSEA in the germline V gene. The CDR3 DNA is TGCAGCGTTTCGACAGGGCTGGATCAGCCCCAGCATTTT. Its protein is CSVSTGLDQPQHF.

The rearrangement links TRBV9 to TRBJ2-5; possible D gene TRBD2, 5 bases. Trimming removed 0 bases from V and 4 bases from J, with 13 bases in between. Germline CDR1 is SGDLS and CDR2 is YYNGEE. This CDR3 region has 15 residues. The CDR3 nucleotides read TGTGCCAGCAGCGTAGAGGGAGACCGCCCAGAGACCCAGTACTTC. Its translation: CASSVEGDRPETQYF.

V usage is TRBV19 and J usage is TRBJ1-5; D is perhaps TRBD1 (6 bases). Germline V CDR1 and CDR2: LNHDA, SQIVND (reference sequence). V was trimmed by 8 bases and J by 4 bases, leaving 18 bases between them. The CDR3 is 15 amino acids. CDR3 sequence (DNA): TGTGCCAGTGTCGCTTTCGGGACACAGAATCAGCCCCAGCATTTT. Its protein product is CASVAFGTQNQPQHF.

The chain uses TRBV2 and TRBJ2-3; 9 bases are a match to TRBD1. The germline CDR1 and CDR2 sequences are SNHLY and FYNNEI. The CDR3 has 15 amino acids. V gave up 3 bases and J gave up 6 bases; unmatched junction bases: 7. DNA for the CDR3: TGTGCCAGCAGTGATTCAAACAGGGGGCTGGATACGCAGTATTTT. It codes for CASSDSNRGLDTQYF.

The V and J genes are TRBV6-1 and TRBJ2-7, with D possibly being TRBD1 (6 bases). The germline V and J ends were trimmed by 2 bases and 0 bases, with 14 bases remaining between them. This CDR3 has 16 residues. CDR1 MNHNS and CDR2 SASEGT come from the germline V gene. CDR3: CASSESLQGSSYEQYF. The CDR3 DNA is TGTGCCAGCAGTGAATCTCTACAGGGAAGCTCCTACGAGCAGTACTTC.

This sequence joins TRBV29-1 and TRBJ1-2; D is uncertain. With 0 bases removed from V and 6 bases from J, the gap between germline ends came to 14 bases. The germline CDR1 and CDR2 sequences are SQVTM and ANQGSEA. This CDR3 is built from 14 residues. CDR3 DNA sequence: TGCAGCGTTGAAGAGACCAGCGGTCGCGATGGCTACACCTTC. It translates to CSVEETSGRDGYTF.

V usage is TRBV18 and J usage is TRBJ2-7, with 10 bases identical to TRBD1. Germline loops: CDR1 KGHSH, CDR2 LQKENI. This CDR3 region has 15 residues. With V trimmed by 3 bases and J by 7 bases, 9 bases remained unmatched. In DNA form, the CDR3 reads TGTGCCAGCTCACCGGGGACAGGGGTCTTTAGTGAGCAGTACTTC. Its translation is CASSPGTGVFSEQYF.

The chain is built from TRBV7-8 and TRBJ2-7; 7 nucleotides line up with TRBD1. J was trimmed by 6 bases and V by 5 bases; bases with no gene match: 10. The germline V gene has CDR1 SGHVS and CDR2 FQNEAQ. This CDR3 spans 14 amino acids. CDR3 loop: CASSQTGYPLEQYF. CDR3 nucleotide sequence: TGTGCCAGCAGCCAGACAGGGTACCCTCTCGAGCAGTACTTC.

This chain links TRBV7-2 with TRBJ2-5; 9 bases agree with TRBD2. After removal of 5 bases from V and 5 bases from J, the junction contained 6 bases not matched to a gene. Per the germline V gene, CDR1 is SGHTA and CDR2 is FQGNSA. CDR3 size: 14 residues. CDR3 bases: TGTGCCAGCAGCCCGCGGGGGGGCCGGGAGACCCAGTACTTC. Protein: CASSPRGGRETQYF.

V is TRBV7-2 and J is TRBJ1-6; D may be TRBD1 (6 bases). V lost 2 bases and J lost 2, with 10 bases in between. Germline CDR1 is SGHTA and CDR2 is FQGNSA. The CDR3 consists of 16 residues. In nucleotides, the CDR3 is TGTGCCAGCAGCTTACAGGGGCACCCCTATAATTCACCCCTCCACTTT. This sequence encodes CASSLQGHPYNSPLHF.

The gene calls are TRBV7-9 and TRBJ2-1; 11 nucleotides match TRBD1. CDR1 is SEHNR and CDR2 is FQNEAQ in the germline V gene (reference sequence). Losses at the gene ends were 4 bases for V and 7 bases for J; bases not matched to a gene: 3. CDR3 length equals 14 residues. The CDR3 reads CASSSRDRGNEQFF. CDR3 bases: TGTGCCAGCAGCTCCCGGGACAGGGGGAATGAGCAGTTCTTC.

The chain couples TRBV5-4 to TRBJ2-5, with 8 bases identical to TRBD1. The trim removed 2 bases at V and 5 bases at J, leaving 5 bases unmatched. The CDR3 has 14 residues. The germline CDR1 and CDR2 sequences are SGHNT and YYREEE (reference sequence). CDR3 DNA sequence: TGTGCCAGCAGCTTAAAGACAGGGGAGGAGACCCAGTACTTC. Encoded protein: CASSLKTGEETQYF.

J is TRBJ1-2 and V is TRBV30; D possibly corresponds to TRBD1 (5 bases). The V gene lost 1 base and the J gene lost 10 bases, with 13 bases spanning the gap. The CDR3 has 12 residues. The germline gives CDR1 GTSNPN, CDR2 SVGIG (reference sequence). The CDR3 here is CAWSEIGQTYTF. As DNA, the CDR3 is TGTGCCTGGAGTGAAATTGGACAAACCTACACCTTC.

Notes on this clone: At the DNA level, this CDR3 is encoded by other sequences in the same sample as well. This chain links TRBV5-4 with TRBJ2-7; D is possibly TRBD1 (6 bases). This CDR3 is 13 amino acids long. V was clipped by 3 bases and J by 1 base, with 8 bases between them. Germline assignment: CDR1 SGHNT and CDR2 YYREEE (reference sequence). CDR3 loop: CASSSDRSYEQYF. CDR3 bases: TGTGCCAGCAGCTCGGACAGATCCTACGAGCAGTACTTC.